This T cell receptor (beta chain) is from a study of siplizumab effects on memory and regulatory T cells. The trim removed 3 bases at V and 9 bases at J, leaving 11 bases unmatched. The CDR3 has 16 residues. CDR1 and CDR2 from the germline V gene are SEHNR and FQNEAQ (reference sequence). Remarks on this clone: Its antigen is unidentified.

Study-level findings and limits: Relative to controls at roughly 30%, mappable alloreactive CD4+ clones exhibited a mean Treg-derived proportion of around 69% with siplizumab. The authors did not confirm suppressive function in proliferating Tregs from siplizumab cultures. Proliferating CD4+ or CD8+ clones, roughly 75-95% of them, lacked an assignable naive or memory phenotype. Both greater diversity than memory cells and a major contribution to the alloresponse seemed to characterize naive T cells.

Profiling relied on immunoSEQ multiplex PCR, and the TCRdb table lists in-frame clones only, not all of them. The table has 90,000 to 120,000 clones, more than 90% seen once. This TCR was recovered from a human donor in good health. Some clones in this sample may be carry-over from other donors' samples. Sequenced sample: CD4+ T cells sorted from blood. The V gene is TRBV7-9, the J gene TRBJ2-1, with TRBD2 identical over 10 bases. CDR3 residues: CASSFLLAGVGGEQFF. CDR3 coding DNA: TGTGCCAGCAGCTTCCTGCTAGCGGGAGTGGGCGGTGAGCAGTTCTTC. Drawing the rest from reference TRBV7-9 and TRBJ2-1, the complete variable domain is DTGVSQNPRHKITKRGQNVTFRCDPISEHNRLYWYRQTLGQGPEFLTYFQNEAQLEKSRLLSDRFSAERPKGSFSTLEIQRTEQGDSAMYLCASSFLLAGVGGEQFFGPGTRLTVL.